What follows are 14 T cell receptor beta chains derived from one specimen sequenced in a study of blood T cell repertoires in COVID-19. Produced via immunoSEQ multiplex PCR; TCRdb's table is partial and in-frame only. The sample includes about 220,000 clones, 80% to 90% of them seen just once. Sequencing used PBMCs or T cells enriched from blood (not recorded which). The receptors shown here come from a woman in her fifties or sixties with acute COVID-19.

J is TRBJ2-7 and V is TRBV29-1, with D maybe TRBD1 (6 bases). Trimming pared 6 bases from V and 1 base from J, leaving 13 bases between. Germline lookup yields CDR1 SQVTM and CDR2 ANQGSEA. This CDR3 is built from 13 residues. As DNA, the CDR3 is TGCAGCGTCCGGGACACCAGATCCTACGAGCAGTACTTC. Amino acid sequence: CSVRDTRSYEQYF.

The V and J genes are TRBV27 and TRBJ1-4; 7 nucleotides line up with TRBD1. Looked up from germline, CDR1 is MNHEY and CDR2 is SMNVEV (reference sequence). Unmatched junction bases numbered 5, after V lost 4 bases and J lost 3 bases. This CDR3 is built from 15 residues. For the CDR3, the DNA is TGTGCCAGCAGTTCCCAGGGGGAGGCTAATGAAAAACTGTTTTTT. Translation gives CASSSQGEANEKLFF.

The chain couples TRBV19 to TRBJ1-3; no firm D call. Germline assignment: CDR1 LNHDA and CDR2 SQIVND (reference sequence). The ends were cut back, 9 bases at V and 2 bases at J, with 17 bases in the middle. The CDR3 runs 15 residues. Here the CDR3 DNA reads TGTGCCAGCACAGAACCGGGGATCCCTGGAAACACCATATATTTT. Translated: CASTEPGIPGNTIYF.

The chain joins TRBV5-4 to TRBJ1-6; possible D gene TRBD1, 5 bases. The germline CDR1 and CDR2 sequences are SGHNT and YYREEE (reference sequence). V gave up 0 bases and J gave up 7 bases, with 14 bases separating them. The CDR3 spans 16 residues. The CDR3 nucleotides are TGTGCCAGCAGCTTGGCGGCAGGGCTTATGAATTCACCCCTCCACTTT. Protein sequence: CASSLAAGLMNSPLHF.

The V gene is TRBV19, the J gene TRBJ1-5; weak D call: TRBD1 (6 bases). The length of the CDR3 is 14 residues. Deletions cut 5 bases from V and 4 bases from J, with 12 bases between. CDR1 and CDR2 (germline): LNHDA, SQIVND (reference sequence). The CDR3 sequence: CASSEVQGNQPQHF. CDR3 sequence (DNA): TGTGCCAGTAGTGAGGTTCAGGGGAATCAGCCCCAGCATTTT. The variable domain in full, with the rest retrieved from reference TRBV19 and TRBJ1-5, is DGGITQSPKYLFRKEGQNVTLSCEQNLNHDAMYWYRQDPGQGLRLIYYSQIVNDFQKGDIAEGYSVSREKKESFPLTVTSAQKNPTAFYLCASSEVQGNQPQHFGDGTRLSIL.

This rearrangement joins TRBV27 to TRBJ1-2; D is undetermined. The CDR3 runs 16 residues. In germline, CDR1 is MNHEY, CDR2 SMNVEV (reference sequence). With 6 bases removed from V and 0 bases from J, the gap between germline ends came to 17 bases. DNA of the CDR3: TGTGCCAGCAGCCTGGCCCCGGGTCCAACTAACTATGGCTACACCTTC. It codes for CASSLAPGPTNYGYTF.

This chain links TRBV4-2 with TRBJ2-7; 10 bases are a match to TRBD2. This CDR3 contains 16 residues. The junction had 7 bases not matched to a gene; V was cut back by 5 bases and J by 0 bases. Looked up from germline, CDR1 is LGHNA and CDR2 is YNFKEQ. The CDR3 region has the DNA TGTGCCAGCAGCTCGTCCGGGACTAGCGCCTCCTACGAGCAGTACTTC. Translated, it gives CASSSSGTSASYEQYF.

The chain employs TRBV7-9 and TRBJ2-7; 10 nucleotides agree with TRBD2. J was trimmed by 4 bases and V by 8 bases; bases with no gene match: 5. This CDR3 is 13 amino acids long. Germline CDR1 is SEHNR and CDR2 is FQNEAQ (reference sequence). The CDR3 DNA sequence: TGTGCCAGCTCCCCGACTAGCGGGTACGAGCAGTACTTC. This sequence encodes CASSPTSGYEQYF.

The chain is built from TRBV15 and TRBJ2-7; D is possibly TRBD2 (5 bases). Between the trimmed V and J ends, which lost 0 bases and 0 bases, there was a span of 12 bases. CDR1 and CDR2 (germline): LNHNV, YYDKDF (reference sequence). This CDR3 is 16 amino acids long. CDR3 DNA sequence: TGTGCCACCAGCAGAGACCCAGGACGGGACTCCTACGAGCAGTACTTC. It yields the protein CATSRDPGRDSYEQYF. The variable domain in full, completed from reference TRBV15 and TRBJ2-7, reads DAMVIQNPRYQVTQFGKPVTLSCSQTLNHNVMYWYQQKSSQAPKLLFHYYDKDFNNEADTPDNFQSRRPNTSFCFLDIRSPGLGDTAMYLCATSRDPGRDSYEQYFGPGTRLTVT.

This clone occurred once. V is TRBV5-4 and J is TRBJ2-5; 11 bases are shared with TRBD2. The length of the CDR3 is 17 residues. Germline CDR1 reads SGHNT; CDR2 reads YYREEE (reference sequence). V was clipped by 4 bases and J by 5 bases; unmatched bases: 13. The DNA for the CDR3 is TGTGCCAGCAGCAGGGAACCGGGACTAGCGGTGGGGGAGACCCAGTACTTC. This gives the protein CASSREPGLAVGETQYF.

This clone was seen more than once but under ten times. This rearrangement joins TRBV4-1 to TRBJ2-7; D is unclear. Germline values: CDR1 MGHRA, CDR2 YSYEKL. The CDR3 loop spans 13 amino acids. V was pared by 0 bases and J by 2 bases, with 5 bases between. CDR3 bases: TGCGCCAGCAGCCAAGATGCGGCCTACGAGCAGTACTTC. Its translation is CASSQDAAYEQYF.

The CDR3 is CASSPRTGGPLHF. The CDR3 region has the DNA TGTGCCAGCTCACCAAGGACAGGGGGACCCCTCCACTTT. The chain combines TRBV18 with TRBJ1-6, with 10 bases matching TRBD1. J was trimmed by 12 bases and V by 2 bases; bases with no gene match: 1. The CDR3 covers 13 residues. Germline CDR1 is KGHSH and CDR2 is LQKENI.

V usage is TRBV21-1 and J usage is TRBJ1-3; the table's D call, TRBD1, has no DNA check behind it. TRBV21-1 is a listed pseudogene. This CDR3 has 16 amino acids. CDR3 residues: CASSKEEGAPGNTIYF. In nucleotides, the CDR3 is TGTGCCAGCAGCAAAGAGGAGGGGGCCCCTGGAAACACCATATATTTT.

The chain recombines TRBV9 with TRBJ2-5, with D possibly TRBD1 on 6 matching bases. The CDR3 consists of 13 residues. V lost 4 bases, J lost 5 bases, and 12 bases lay in between. Germline V gene data show CDR1 as SGDLS and CDR2 as YYNGEE. The CDR3 region is CASSFTGQETQYF. In DNA form, the CDR3 reads TGTGCCAGCAGCTTTACAGGGCAGGAGACCCAGTACTTC.